These 20 T cell receptor beta chains came from one sample sequenced in a study of blood T cell repertoires in COVID-19. This table comes from immunoSEQ multiplex PCR, and its TCRdb copy is limited to in-frame clones, with some not included. The sample consists of under 250,000 clones, more than 65% of them appearing once. The sequencing input was peripheral blood. The origin of the receptors is a man aged 45-60 years with active or convalescent COVID-19.

The J gene is TRBJ2-3, the V gene TRBV18; D ambiguous. Germline CDR1 reads KGHSH; CDR2 reads LQKENI. The CDR3 loop spans 14 amino acids. Trimming shortened V by 3 bases and J by 0 bases, and 7 bases separated the two germline ends. The chain's CDR3 is CASSPKRSTDTQYF. CDR3 DNA: TGTGCCAGCTCACCGAAGCGTAGCACAGATACGCAGTATTTT. The whole variable domain, filled in from reference TRBV18 and TRBJ2-3, reads NAGVMQNPRHLVRRRGQEARLRCSPMKGHSHVYWYRQLPEEGLKFMVYLQKENIIDESGMPKERFSAEFPKEGPSILRIQQVVRGDSAAYFCASSPKRSTDTQYFGPGTRLTVL.

The chain employs TRBV7-9 and TRBJ1-2, with 10 bases aligning to TRBD1. The CDR3 runs 16 residues. V was pared by 4 bases and J by 5 bases, with 10 bases of the junction left unmatched. The germline V gene has CDR1 SEHNR and CDR2 FQNEAQ (reference sequence). The CDR3 bases are TGTGCCAGCAGCTGGGGGACCGGGACAGGGGATTATGGCTACACCTTC. This codes for CASSWGTGTGDYGYTF.

This clone was observed once. J is TRBJ1-2 and V is TRBV6-2 or TRBV6-3, with D tentatively TRBD1 (6 bases). Germline V gene sequence: CDR1 MNHEY, CDR2 SVGEGT. The CDR3 has 18 residues. V dropped 0 bases and J dropped 4 bases, with 21 bases sitting between them. The DNA of the CDR3 is TGTGCCAGCAGTTACTCGTATATTTGGACAGAGACTACCTATGGCTACACCTTC. Translated, it gives CASSYSYIWTETTYGYTF.

The V and J genes are TRBV6-2 or TRBV6-3 and TRBJ2-7; D may be TRBD2 (5 bases). The CDR3 loop spans 15 amino acids. Looked up from germline, CDR1 is MNHEY and CDR2 is SVGEGT. The V and J ends lost 0 bases and 1 base respectively, with 10 bases between them. The CDR3 loop is CASSYSDSRSYEQYF. Written as DNA, the CDR3 is TGTGCCAGCAGTTACTCGGACTCCCGATCCTACGAGCAGTACTTC.

J is TRBJ1-4 and V is TRBV20-1; TRBD1 might be the D (5 bases). V lost 3 bases and J 8 bases, leaving 16 bases between the germline ends. The germline V gene has CDR1 DFQATT and CDR2 SNEGSKA (reference sequence). The length of the CDR3 is 14 residues. This chain's CDR3 is CSASWQGLGEKLFF. The CDR3 DNA sequence: TGCAGTGCTAGTTGGCAGGGCTTAGGAGAAAAACTGTTTTTT.

This chain connects TRBV29-1 to TRBJ2-1; 8 bases are a match to TRBD2. Per the germline V gene, CDR1 is SQVTM and CDR2 is ANQGSEA. The CDR3 totals 15 residues. The junction had 6 bases not matched to a gene; V was cut back by 4 bases and J by 1 base. This CDR3 reads CSVASGSPSYNEQFF. The CDR3 DNA reads TGCAGCGTTGCCAGCGGGAGCCCGTCCTACAATGAGCAGTTCTTC.

J is TRBJ2-2 and V is TRBV11-2; 7 bases fit TRBD1. V gave up 2 bases and J gave up 6 bases; unmatched junction bases: 6. Looked up from germline, CDR1 is SGHAT and CDR2 is FQNNGV. This CDR3 is 15 amino acids long. The CDR3 protein is CASSLRDSVAGELFF. The DNA for the CDR3 is TGTGCCAGCAGCTTAAGGGACAGTGTCGCCGGGGAGCTGTTTTTT.

The sample holds one count of this clone. This chain uses TRBV14 with TRBJ1-6; D gene ambiguous. The CDR3 is 14 residues long. V was trimmed by 2 bases and J by 10 bases, leaving 12 bases between them. CDR1 SGHDN and CDR2 FVKESK come from the germline V gene. The CDR3 nucleotides read TGTGCCAGCAGCCAACGGGGATTCGGGTCACCCCTCCACTTT. Residues: CASSQRGFGSPLHF.

This rearrangement joins TRBV4-1 to TRBJ2-3; TRBD2 agrees at 7 bases. After removal of 6 bases from V and 0 bases from J, the junction contained 6 bases not matched to a gene. This CDR3 region has 15 residues. Germline CDR1 MGHRA, CDR2 YSYEKL. CDR3 loop: CASRRTSGSTDTQYF. The DNA for the CDR3 is TGCGCCAGCAGACGGACTAGTGGGAGCACAGATACGCAGTATTTT.

The gene calls are TRBV9 and TRBJ2-1; TRBD2 aligns across 8 bases. Germline V gene lookup returns CDR1 SGDLS and CDR2 YYNGEE. Trimming removed 0 bases from V and 5 bases from J; junction bases left unmatched: 4. The CDR3 is 15 residues long. The CDR3 region has the DNA TGTGCCAGCAGCGTAGCGGGAGGGGAGAACAATGAGCAGTTCTTC. It encodes CASSVAGGENNEQFF. Supplemented by reference TRBV9 and TRBJ2-1, the full variable domain reads DSGVTQTPKHLITATGQRVTLRCSPRSGDLSVYWYQQSLDQGLQFLIQYYNGEERAKGNILERFSAQQFPDLHSELNLSSLELGDSALYFCASSVAGGENNEQFFGPGTRLTVL.

This sequence joins TRBV7-2 and TRBJ1-2; TRBD1 might be the D (5 bases). This CDR3 is built from 17 residues. Trimming took off 1 base at V and 5 bases at J, with 20 bases between the two ends. CDR1 and CDR2 (germline): SGHTA, FQGNSA. The DNA for the CDR3 is TGTGCCAGCAGCTTAGGTCCCCTTCCGGGGGGTACTTATGGCTACACCTTC. This sequence encodes CASSLGPLPGGTYGYTF.

The chain combines TRBV24-1 with TRBJ2-7; 10 nucleotides agree with TRBD2. Germline values: CDR1 KGHDR, CDR2 SFDVKD. The CDR3 runs to 14 residues. Germline trimming cut 8 bases from V and 5 bases from J; bases unmatched to any gene: 8. This CDR3 reads CATNSPGLAHEQYF. DNA for the CDR3: TGTGCCACCAATTCTCCGGGACTAGCGCACGAGCAGTACTTC.

CDR3 sequence: CASSLDSSWVNEQFF. The CDR3 region has the DNA TGCGCCAGCAGCCTGGACAGTTCTTGGGTCAATGAGCAGTTCTTC. The chain links TRBV5-1 to TRBJ2-1; possibly TRBD1 for D (6 bases). V lost 4 bases and J lost 6, with 17 bases in between. This CDR3 has 15 amino acids. Per the germline V gene, CDR1 is SGHRS and CDR2 is YFSETQ.

This rearrangement joins TRBV6-1 to TRBJ2-6, with 10 bases fitting TRBD2. The length of the CDR3 is 18 residues. The V segment lost 3 bases and the J segment 3 bases; nucleotides outside the gene matches: 8. CDR1 and CDR2 (germline): MNHNS, SASEGT. The CDR3 nucleotides are TGTGCCAGCAGTGATCTGGGGACTAGCGTAGGTGGGGCCAACGTCCTGACTTTC. Translated: CASSDLGTSVGGANVLTF.

This chain links TRBV15 with TRBJ1-2; no clear D. This CDR3 has 12 residues. Germline values: CDR1 LNHNV, CDR2 YYDKDF (reference sequence). Trimming stripped 4 bases from V and 6 bases from J, with 9 bases between. The CDR3 protein is CATSISRDGYTF. In DNA form, the CDR3 reads TGTGCCACCAGCATCTCGAGGGATGGCTACACCTTC.

The chain employs TRBV28 and TRBJ2-2; 7 bases align to TRBD1. Losses at the gene ends were 7 bases for V and 5 bases for J; bases not matched to a gene: 10. Germline CDR1 and CDR2: MDHEN and SYDVKM. The CDR3 is 15 amino acids. The CDR3, as DNA: TGTGCCAGCACCCCTTGGGACAGAGCTACCGGGGAGCTGTTTTTT. Translating it yields CASTPWDRATGELFF.

This chain connects TRBV2 to TRBJ1-2, with D possibly TRBD1 on 6 matching bases. In germline, CDR1 is SNHLY, CDR2 FYNNEI. Trimming cost V 7 bases and J 5 bases, with 11 bases left between them. The length of the CDR3 is 12 residues. The CDR3 protein is CASKGDKYGYTF. The CDR3 DNA is TGTGCCAGCAAGGGGGACAAGTATGGCTACACCTTC.

This chain connects TRBV7-2 to TRBJ2-1; 13 bases map to TRBD2. J gave up 7 bases and V 5 bases, and 5 bases lay outside the gene matches. Germline CDR1 SGHTA, CDR2 FQGNSA. This CDR3 comprises 15 residues. Here the CDR3 reads CASSLGLAGRNEQFF. Written as DNA, the CDR3 is TGTGCCAGCAGCCTGGGACTAGCGGGGAGAAATGAGCAGTTCTTC.

The rearrangement links TRBV5-1 to TRBJ1-3; tentative D call: TRBD1 (5 bases). The CDR3 totals 15 residues. Between the trimmed V and J ends, which lost 0 bases and 2 bases, there was a span of 9 bases. Germline V CDR1 and CDR2: SGHRS, YFSETQ. The CDR3 region is CASSLESGAGNTIYF. CDR3 nucleotide sequence: TGCGCCAGCAGCTTGGAATCGGGGGCTGGAAACACCATATATTTT. Full variable domain (missing parts from reference TRBV5-1 and TRBJ1-3): KAGVTQTPRYLIKTRGQQVTLSCSPISGHRSVSWYQQTPGQGLQFLFEYFSETQRNKGNFPGRFSGRQFSNSRSEMNVSTLELGDSALYLCASSLESGAGNTIYFGEGSWLTVV.

The V call is TRBV28, the J call TRBJ1-2; 8 positions agree with TRBD1. Losses at the gene ends were 1 base for V and 5 bases for J; bases not matched to a gene: 6. CDR3 length: 15 residues. CDR1 is MDHEN, CDR2 SYDVKM, per germline. The CDR3 DNA sequence: TGTGCCAGCAGTTTATTGACAGGGGAGGGTTATGGCTACACCTTC. Its protein is CASSLLTGEGYGYTF.